This T cell receptor beta chain originates from a study of beta chain features in type 1 diabetes. Study outcomes and limitations: Shortening that was moderate but significant affected the TCRB CDR3s of Type 1 diabetes patients in all four CD4+ subsets.

Investigators reverse transcribed all isolated RNA, so they sequenced expressed TCRB transcripts. Data came from immunoSEQ multiplex PCR; TCRdb stores just in-frame clones and leaves some out. The data contain about 340,000 clones, roughly 12% of them singletons. Turning to this clone: Antigen: not known.

Trimming removed 3 bases at V and 7 bases at J, with 15 bases between. The CDR3 is made up of 14 amino acids. Per germline, CDR1 SNHLY and CDR2 FYNNEI. The origin of this receptor is a woman aged 18 to 35 with type 1 diabetes. The chain employs TRBV2 and TRBJ1-2; D may be TRBD1 (6 bases). Sequenced: naive CD4+ T cells from blood. CDR3 in amino acids: CASSEGWTVSGYTF. DNA of the CDR3: TGTGCCAGCAGTGAGGGCTGGACAGTATCTGGCTACACCTTC.